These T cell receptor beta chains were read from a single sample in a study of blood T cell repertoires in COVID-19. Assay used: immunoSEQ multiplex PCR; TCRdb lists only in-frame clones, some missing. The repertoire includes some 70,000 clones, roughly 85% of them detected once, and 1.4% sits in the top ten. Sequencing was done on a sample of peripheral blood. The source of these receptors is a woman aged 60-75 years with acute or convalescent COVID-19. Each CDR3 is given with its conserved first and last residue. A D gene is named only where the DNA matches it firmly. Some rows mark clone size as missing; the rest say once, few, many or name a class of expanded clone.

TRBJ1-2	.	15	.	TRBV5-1	CASSPGDNTNYGYTF	TGCGCCAGCAGCCCCGGGGACAACACTAACTATGGCTACACCTTC
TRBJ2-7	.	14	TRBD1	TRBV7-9	CASSSGTGNHEQYF	TGTGCCAGCAGCTCCGGGACAGGGAATCACGAGCAGTACTTC
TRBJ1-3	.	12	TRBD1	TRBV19	CASTRGRNTIYF	TGTGCCAGTACCAGGGGGAGAAACACCATATATTTT
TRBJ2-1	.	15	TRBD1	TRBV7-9	CASSSRTGSYNEQFF	TGTGCCAGCAGCTCTCGGACAGGTTCCTACAATGAGCAGTTCTTC
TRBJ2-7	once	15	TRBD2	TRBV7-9	CASSLSGGRRDEQYF	TGTGCCAGCAGCTTGTCGGGGGGGAGGAGAGACGAGCAGTACTTC
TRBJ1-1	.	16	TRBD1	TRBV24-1	CATSDSRQGASTEAFF	TGTGCCACCAGTGATTCCCGACAGGGGGCCAGCACTGAAGCTTTCTTT
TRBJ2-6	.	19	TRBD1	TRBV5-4	CASSEGQGIFLSGANVLTF	TGTGCCAGCAGCGAGGGACAGGGGATCTTTCTCTCTGGGGCCAACGTCCTGACTTTC
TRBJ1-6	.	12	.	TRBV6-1	CASLSYNSPLHF	TGTGCCAGCCTCTCCTATAATTCACCCCTCCACTTT
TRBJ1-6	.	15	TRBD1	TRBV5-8	CASSSRDRGISPLHF	TGTGCCAGCAGCTCGAGGGACAGGGGGATTTCACCCCTCCACTTT
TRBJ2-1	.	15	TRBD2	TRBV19	CASTPFSGPYNEQFF	TGTGCCAGTACCCCCTTTAGCGGGCCCTACAATGAGCAGTTCTTC
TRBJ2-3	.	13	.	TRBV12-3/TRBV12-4	CASTKDSQDTQYF	TGTGCCAGCACCAAAGATAGCCAAGATACGCAGTATTTT
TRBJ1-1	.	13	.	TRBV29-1	CSVSGVLGTEAFF	TGCAGCGTTTCCGGGGTCTTAGGCACTGAAGCTTTCTTT
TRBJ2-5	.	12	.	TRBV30	CALMGSEETQYF	TGTGCACTAATGGGTAGTGAGGAGACCCAGTACTTC
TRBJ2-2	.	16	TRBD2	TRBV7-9	CASSFVPGLVPGELFF	TGTGCCAGCAGCTTTGTCCCGGGACTAGTCCCCGGGGAGCTGTTTTTT
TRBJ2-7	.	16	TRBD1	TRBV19	CASSFGQGPPLGEQYF	TGTGCCAGTAGTTTCGGACAGGGGCCCCCCTTAGGCGAGCAGTACTTC
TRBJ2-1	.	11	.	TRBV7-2	CASSSGSLQFF	TGTGCCAGCAGTTCAGGGTCCCTGCAGTTCTTC
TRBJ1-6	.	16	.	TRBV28	CASSPPGRQNNSPLHF	TGTGCCAGCAGTCCACCCGGGAGACAGAATAATTCACCCCTCCACTTT
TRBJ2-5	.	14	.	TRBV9	CASSEADFQETQYF	TGTGCCAGCAGTGAGGCGGATTTTCAAGAGACCCAGTACTTC
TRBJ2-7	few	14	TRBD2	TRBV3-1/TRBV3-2	CASSPTSGSYEQYF	TGTGCCAGCAGCCCGACTAGCGGATCCTACGAGCAGTACTTC
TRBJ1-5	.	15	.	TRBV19	CASARTPYSNQPQHF	TGTGCCAGTGCCAGGACACCTTATAGCAATCAGCCCCAGCATTTT
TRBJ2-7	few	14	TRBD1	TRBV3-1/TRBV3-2	CASSPGTGTYEQYF	TGTGCCAGCAGCCCCGGGACAGGGACGTACGAGCAGTACTTC
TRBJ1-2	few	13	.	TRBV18	CASSPAANYGYTF	TGTGCCAGCTCACCGGCGGCTAACTATGGCTACACCTTC
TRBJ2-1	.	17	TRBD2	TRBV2	CASSEDGLASSYNEQFF	TGTGCCAGCAGTGAAGACGGACTAGCTAGCTCCTACAATGAGCAGTTCTTC
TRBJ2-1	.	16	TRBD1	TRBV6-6	CASSYRGQRTYNEQFF	TGTGCCAGCAGTTACCGGGGACAGCGAACCTACAATGAGCAGTTCTTC
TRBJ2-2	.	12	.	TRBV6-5	CASSFTAGELFF	TGTGCCAGCAGTTTTACTGCCGGGGAGCTGTTTTTT
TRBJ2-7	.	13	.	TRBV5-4	CASSFGQTYEQYF	TGTGCCAGCAGCTTTGGACAGACCTACGAGCAGTACTTC
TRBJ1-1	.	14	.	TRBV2	CASWRTTRNTEAFF	TGTGCCAGCTGGCGGACAACCCGGAACACTGAAGCTTTCTTT
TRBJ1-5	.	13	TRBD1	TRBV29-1	CSVVQGVGQPQHF	TGCAGCGTTGTACAGGGGGTAGGACAGCCCCAGCATTTT
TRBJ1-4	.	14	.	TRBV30	CACSRRGVNEKLFF	TGTGCCTGCTCTCGGCGCGGAGTTAATGAAAAACTGTTTTTT
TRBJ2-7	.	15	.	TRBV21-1	CASSKADSSSYEQYF	TGTGCCAGCAGCAAAGCGGACAGTAGCTCCTACGAGCAGTACTTC
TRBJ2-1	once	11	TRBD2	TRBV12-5	CASKLAGVEFF	TGTGCTAGTAAACTAGCGGGAGTAGAGTTCTTC
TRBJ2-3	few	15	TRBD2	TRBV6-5	CASTSWGGESDTQYF	TGTGCCAGCACCTCATGGGGAGGGGAATCAGATACGCAGTATTTT
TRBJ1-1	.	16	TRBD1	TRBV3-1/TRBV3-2	CASSQHRAGGTSEAFF	TGTGCCAGCAGCCAGCATCGGGCAGGGGGTACGTCTGAAGCTTTCTTT
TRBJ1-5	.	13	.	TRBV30	CAWSTQQTQPQHF	TGTGCCTGGAGTACCCAACAGACGCAGCCCCAGCATTTT
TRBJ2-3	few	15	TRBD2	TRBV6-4	CASSEGGGATDTQYF	TGTGCCAGCAGTGAGGGCGGGGGGGCCACAGATACGCAGTATTTT
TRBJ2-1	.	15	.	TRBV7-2	CASSSSGTSYNEQFF	TGTGCCAGCAGCTCGTCGGGTACCTCCTACAATGAGCAGTTCTTC
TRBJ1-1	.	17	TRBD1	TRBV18	CASSPGTDFYLATEAFF	TGTGCCAGCTCACCCGGGACAGATTTTTATTTGGCCACTGAAGCTTTCTTT
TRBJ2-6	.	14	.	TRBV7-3	CASRYSSGANVLTF	TGTGCCAGCAGGTACAGCTCTGGGGCCAACGTCCTGACTTTC
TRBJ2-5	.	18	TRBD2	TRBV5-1	CASSSISGLAGGLETQYF	TGCGCCAGCAGCTCCATCTCGGGACTAGCGGGGGGGTTGGAGACCCAGTACTTC
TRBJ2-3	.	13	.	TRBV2	CASSVRSTDTQYF	TGTGCCAGCAGTGTCCGTTCCACAGATACGCAGTATTTT
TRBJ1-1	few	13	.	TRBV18	CASSPSRTGEAFF	TGTGCCAGCTCACCAAGCCGTACAGGTGAAGCTTTCTTT
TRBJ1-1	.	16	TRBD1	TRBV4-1	CASSQPMDRTNTEAFF	TGCGCCAGCAGCCAACCCATGGACAGGACCAACACTGAAGCTTTCTTT
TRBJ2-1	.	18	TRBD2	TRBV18	CASSPPISGPQSYNEQFF	TGTGCCAGCTCACCACCCATTAGCGGGCCGCAATCCTACAATGAGCAGTTCTTC
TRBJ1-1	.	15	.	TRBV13	CASSSPAGKDTEAFF	TGTGCCAGCAGCTCCCCGGCAGGGAAAGACACTGAAGCTTTCTTT
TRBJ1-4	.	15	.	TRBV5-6	CASSYLRSTNEKLFF	TGTGCCAGCAGCTACCTAAGATCAACTAATGAAAAACTGTTTTTT
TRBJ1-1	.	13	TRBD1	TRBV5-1	CASSLGTGYEAFF	TGCGCCAGCAGCTTGGGGACAGGGTATGAAGCTTTCTTT
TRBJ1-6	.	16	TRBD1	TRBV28	CASRSLTGTYNSPLHF	TGTGCCAGCAGAAGTTTGACAGGGACCTATAATTCACCCCTCCACTTT
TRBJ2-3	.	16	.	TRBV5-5	CASSLAPTGATDTQYF	TGTGCCAGCAGCTTGGCCCCCACAGGAGCCACAGATACGCAGTATTTT
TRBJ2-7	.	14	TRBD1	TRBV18	CASSPTGQGAEQYF	TGTGCCAGCTCACCAACAGGACAGGGTGCCGAGCAGTACTTC
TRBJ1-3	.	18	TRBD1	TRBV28	CASSSQTGAISSGNTIYF	TGTGCCAGCAGTTCCCAAACAGGGGCCATAAGCTCTGGAAACACCATATATTTT
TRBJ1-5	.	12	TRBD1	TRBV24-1	CATSRGDQPQHF	TGTGCCACCTCCAGGGGGGATCAGCCCCAGCATTTT